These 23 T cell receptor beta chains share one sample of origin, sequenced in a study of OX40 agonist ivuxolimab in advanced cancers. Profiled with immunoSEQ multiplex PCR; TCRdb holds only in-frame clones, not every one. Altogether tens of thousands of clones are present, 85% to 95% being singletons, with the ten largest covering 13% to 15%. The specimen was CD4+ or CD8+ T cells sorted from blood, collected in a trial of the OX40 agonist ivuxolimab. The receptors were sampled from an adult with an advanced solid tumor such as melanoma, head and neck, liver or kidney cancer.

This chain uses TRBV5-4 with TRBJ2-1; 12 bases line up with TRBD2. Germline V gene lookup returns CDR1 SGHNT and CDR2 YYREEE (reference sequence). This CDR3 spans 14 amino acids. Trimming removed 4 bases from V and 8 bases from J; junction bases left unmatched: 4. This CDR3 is CASSPTSGGYEQFF. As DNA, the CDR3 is TGTGCCAGCAGCCCGACTAGCGGGGGCTATGAGCAGTTCTTC.

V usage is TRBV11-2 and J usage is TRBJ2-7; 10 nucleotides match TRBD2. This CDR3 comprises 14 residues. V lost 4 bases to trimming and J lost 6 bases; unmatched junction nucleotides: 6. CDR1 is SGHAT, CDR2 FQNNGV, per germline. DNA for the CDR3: TGTGCCAGCAGCTCGTCGGGACTAGCGAGCGAGCAGTACTTC. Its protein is CASSSSGLASEQYF. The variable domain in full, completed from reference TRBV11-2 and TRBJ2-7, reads EAGVAQSPRYKIIEKRQSVAFWCNPISGHATLYWYQQILGQGPKLLIQFQNNGVVDDSQLPKDRFSAERLKGVDSTLKIQPAKLEDSAVYLCASSSSGLASEQYFGPGTRLTVT.

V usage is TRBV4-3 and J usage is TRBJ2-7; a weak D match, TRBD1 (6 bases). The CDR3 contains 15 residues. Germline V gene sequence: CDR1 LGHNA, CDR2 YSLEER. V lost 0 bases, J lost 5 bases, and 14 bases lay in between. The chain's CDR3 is CASSQDQGSYDEQYF. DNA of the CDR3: TGCGCCAGCAGCCAAGATCAGGGGAGTTACGACGAGCAGTACTTC.

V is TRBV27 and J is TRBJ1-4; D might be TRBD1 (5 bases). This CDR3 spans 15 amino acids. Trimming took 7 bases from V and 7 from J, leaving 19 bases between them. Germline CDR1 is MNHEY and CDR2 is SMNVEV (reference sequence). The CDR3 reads CASTPGPSGSEKLFF. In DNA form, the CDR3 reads TGTGCCAGCACCCCAGGGCCGAGTGGGAGTGAAAAACTGTTTTTT.

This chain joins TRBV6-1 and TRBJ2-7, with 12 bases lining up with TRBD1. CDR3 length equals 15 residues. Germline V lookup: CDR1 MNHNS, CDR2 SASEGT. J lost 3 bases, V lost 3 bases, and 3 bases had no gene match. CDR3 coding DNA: TGTGCCAGCAGTGAGGGACAGGGGGCCCTCTACGAGCAGTACTTC. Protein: CASSEGQGALYEQYF.

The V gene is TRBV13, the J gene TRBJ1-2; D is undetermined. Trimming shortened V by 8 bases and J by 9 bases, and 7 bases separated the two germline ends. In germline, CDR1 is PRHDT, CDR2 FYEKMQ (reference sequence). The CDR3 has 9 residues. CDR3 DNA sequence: TGTGCCAGCGGTTTAAGCTACACCTTC. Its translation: CASGLSYTF.

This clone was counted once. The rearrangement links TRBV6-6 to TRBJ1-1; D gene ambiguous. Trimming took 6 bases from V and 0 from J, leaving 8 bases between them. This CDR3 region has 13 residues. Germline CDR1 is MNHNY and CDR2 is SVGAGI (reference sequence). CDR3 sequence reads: CASSPAMNTEAFF. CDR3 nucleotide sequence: TGTGCCAGCAGCCCAGCTATGAACACTGAAGCTTTCTTT.

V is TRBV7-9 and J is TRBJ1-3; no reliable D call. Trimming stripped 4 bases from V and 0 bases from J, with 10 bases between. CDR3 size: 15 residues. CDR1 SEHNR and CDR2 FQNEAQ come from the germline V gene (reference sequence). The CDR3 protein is CASSSRPISGNTIYF. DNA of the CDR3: TGTGCCAGCAGCTCCAGACCAATCTCTGGAAACACCATATATTTT.

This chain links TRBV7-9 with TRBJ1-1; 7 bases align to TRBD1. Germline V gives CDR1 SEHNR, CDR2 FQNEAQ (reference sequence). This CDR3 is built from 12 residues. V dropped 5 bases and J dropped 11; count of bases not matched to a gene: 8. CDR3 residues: CASSPETGEAFF. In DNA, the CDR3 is TGTGCCAGCAGCCCAGAAACAGGGGAGGCTTTCTTT.

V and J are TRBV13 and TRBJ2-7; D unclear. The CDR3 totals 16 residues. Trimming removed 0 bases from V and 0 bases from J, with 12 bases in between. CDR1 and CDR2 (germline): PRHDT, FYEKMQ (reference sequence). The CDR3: CASSLGFGRASYEQYF. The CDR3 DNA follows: TGTGCCAGCAGCTTAGGATTCGGGCGCGCCTCCTACGAGCAGTACTTC.

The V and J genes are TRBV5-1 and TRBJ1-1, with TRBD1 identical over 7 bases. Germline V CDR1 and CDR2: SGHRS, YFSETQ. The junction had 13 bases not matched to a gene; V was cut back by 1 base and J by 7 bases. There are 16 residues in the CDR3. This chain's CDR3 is CASSLLLVRGYNEAFF. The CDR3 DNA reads TGCGCCAGCAGCTTGTTATTAGTCAGGGGGTATAATGAAGCTTTCTTT.

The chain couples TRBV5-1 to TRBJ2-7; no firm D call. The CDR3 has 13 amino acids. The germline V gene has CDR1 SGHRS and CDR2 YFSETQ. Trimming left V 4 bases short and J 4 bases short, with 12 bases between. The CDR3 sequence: CASSPDERYEQYF. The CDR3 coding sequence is TGCGCCAGCAGCCCGGACGAGAGGTACGAGCAGTACTTC.

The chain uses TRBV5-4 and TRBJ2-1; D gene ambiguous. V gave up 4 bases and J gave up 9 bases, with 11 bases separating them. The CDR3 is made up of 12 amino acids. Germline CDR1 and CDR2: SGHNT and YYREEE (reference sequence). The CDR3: CASSTLVGEQFF. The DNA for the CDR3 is TGTGCCAGCAGCACCCTGGTTGGTGAGCAGTTCTTC.

The CDR3 nucleotides are TGCGCCAGCAGCGCGGGACTAAACTCCTACGAGCAGTACTTC. It encodes CASSAGLNSYEQYF. This chain connects TRBV5-1 to TRBJ2-5, with TRBD2 matching 7 bases. The J call is uncertain, as TRBJ2-7 better fits the DNA end. Germline lookup yields CDR1 SGHRS and CDR2 YFSETQ. The CDR3 is 14 residues long.

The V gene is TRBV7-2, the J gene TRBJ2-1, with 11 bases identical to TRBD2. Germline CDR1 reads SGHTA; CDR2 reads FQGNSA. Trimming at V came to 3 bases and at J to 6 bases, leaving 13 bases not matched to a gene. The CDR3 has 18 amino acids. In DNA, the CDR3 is TGTGCCAGCAGCTTCAACTTAGCGGGGGGGCCACGACTCAATGAGCAGTTCTTC. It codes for CASSFNLAGGPRLNEQFF.

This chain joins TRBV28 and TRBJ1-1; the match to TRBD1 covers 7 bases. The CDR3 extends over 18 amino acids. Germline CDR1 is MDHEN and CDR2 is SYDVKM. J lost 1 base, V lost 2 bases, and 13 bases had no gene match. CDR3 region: CASSLRWSRGGPNTEAFF. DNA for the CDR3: TGTGCCAGCAGTTTACGGTGGAGCAGGGGGGGACCGAACACTGAAGCTTTCTTT.

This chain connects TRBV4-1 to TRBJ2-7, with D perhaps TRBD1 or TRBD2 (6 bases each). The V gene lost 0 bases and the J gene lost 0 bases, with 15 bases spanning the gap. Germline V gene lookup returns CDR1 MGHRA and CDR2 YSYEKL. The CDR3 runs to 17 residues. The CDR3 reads CASSQEGGSPSSYEQYF. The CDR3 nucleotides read TGCGCCAGCAGCCAAGAGGGGGGCAGTCCCAGCTCCTACGAGCAGTACTTC.

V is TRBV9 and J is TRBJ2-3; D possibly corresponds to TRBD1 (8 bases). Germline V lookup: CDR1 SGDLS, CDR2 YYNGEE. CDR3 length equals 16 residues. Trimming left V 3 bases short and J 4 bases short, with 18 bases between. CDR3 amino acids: CASSAHGQGGADTQYF. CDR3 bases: TGTGCCAGCAGCGCCCATGGACAGGGAGGGGCAGATACGCAGTATTTT.

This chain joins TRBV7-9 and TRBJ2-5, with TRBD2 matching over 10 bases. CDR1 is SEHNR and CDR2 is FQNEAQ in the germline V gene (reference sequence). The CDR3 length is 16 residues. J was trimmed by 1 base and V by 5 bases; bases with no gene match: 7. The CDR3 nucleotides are TGTGCCAGCAGCCGAAGCGGGGGGGGCCCCCAAGAGACCCAGTACTTC. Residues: CASSRSGGGPQETQYF. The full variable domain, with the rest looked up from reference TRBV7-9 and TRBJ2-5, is DTGVSQNPRHKITKRGQNVTFRCDPISEHNRLYWYRQTLGQGPEFLTYFQNEAQLEKSRLLSDRFSAERPKGSFSTLEIQRTEQGDSAMYLCASSRSGGGPQETQYFGPGTRLLVL.

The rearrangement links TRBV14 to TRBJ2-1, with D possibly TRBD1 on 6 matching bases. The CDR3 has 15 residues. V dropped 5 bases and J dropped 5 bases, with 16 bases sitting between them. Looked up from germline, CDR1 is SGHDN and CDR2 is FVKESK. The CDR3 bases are TGTGCCAGCAGCAATGGACAGTTTCGAAACAATGAGCAGTTCTTC. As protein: CASSNGQFRNNEQFF.

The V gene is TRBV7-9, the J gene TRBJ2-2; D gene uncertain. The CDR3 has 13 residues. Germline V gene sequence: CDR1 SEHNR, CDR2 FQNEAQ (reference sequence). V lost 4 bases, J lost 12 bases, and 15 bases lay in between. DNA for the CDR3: TGTGCCAGCAGCTCGCCGTCTACCGAGCAGCTGTTTTTT. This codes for CASSSPSTEQLFF.

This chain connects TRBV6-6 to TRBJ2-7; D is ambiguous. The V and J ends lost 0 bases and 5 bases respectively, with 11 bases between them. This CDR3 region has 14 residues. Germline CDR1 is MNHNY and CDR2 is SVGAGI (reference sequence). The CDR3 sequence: CASSYSIGSHEQYF. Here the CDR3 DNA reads TGTGCCAGCAGTTACTCAATCGGCAGCCACGAGCAGTACTTC.

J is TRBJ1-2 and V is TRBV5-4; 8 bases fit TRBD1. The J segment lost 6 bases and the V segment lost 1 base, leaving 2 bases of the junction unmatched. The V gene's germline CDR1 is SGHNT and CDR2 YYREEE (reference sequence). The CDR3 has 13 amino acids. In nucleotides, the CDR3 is TGTGCCAGCAGCTTGAAGACAGGGGATGGCTACACCTTC. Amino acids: CASSLKTGDGYTF.